This TCR beta chain was retrieved from a study of T cell responses to AZD1222 COVID-19 vaccine. The data were produced by immunoSEQ multiplex PCR, yet TCRdb's version contains in-frame clones alone and is incomplete. The table shows approximately 100,000 clones, with roughly 85% occurring only once. Concerning this clone itself: Antigen: not known.

V lost 5 bases to trimming and J lost 0 bases; unmatched junction nucleotides: 13. Germline-derived CDR1 and CDR2 are SGHAT and FQNNGV. CDR3 length: 18 residues. Study conclusions and caveats: Distributed over spike, vaccine-associated CD4 TCRs predominated at 160-218 and 743-854. Donor demographics were predominantly white British with a female majority; clonal diversity may be underestimated.

Here the sequenced sample was peripheral blood, taken 28 days after the second AZD1222 dose. V and J are TRBV11-2 and TRBJ2-1; 7 positions agree with TRBD1. This TCR derives from an adult who received the AZD1222 COVID-19 vaccine. CDR3 in DNA: TGTGCCAGCAGCCTCCGGACAGGAACACTAAGCTCCTACAATGAGCAGTTCTTC. Its protein product is CASSLRTGTLSSYNEQFF.